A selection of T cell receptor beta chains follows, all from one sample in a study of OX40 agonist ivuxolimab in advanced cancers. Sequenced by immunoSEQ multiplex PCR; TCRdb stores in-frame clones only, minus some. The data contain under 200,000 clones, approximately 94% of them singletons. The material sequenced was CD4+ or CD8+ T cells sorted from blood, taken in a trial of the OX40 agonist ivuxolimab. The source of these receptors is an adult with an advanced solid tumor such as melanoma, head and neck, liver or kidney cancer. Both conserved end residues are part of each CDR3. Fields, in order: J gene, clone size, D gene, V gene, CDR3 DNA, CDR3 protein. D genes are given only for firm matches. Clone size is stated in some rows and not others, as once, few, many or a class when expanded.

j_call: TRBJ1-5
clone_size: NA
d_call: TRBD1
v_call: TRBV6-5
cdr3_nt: TGTGCCAGCAGTTACTCCCGACAGGGAGGAGATCAGCCCCAGCATTTT
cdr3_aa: CASSYSRQGGDQPQHF

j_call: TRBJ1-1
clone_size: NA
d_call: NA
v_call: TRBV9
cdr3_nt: TGTGCCAGCAGCGCCCGGACAGCGGGGGCTGAAGCTTTCTTT
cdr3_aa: CASSARTAGAEAFF

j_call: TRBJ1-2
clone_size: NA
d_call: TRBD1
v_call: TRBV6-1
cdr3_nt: TGTGCCAGCGGCGGAGGACAGGGGGCATATGGCTACACCTTC
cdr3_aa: CASGGGQGAYGYTF

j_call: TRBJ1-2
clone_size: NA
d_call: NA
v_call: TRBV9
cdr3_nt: TGTGCCAGCCGAAACTATGGCTACACCTTC
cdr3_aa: CASRNYGYTF

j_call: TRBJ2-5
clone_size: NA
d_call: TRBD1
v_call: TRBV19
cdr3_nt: TGTGCCAGTAGTCCCGGACAGGGGGCGCGAGAGACCCAGTACTTC
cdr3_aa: CASSPGQGARETQYF

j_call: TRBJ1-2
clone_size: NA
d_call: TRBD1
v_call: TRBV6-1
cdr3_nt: TGTGCCAGCAGTGACGAGGGACAGACTGGCTACACCTTC
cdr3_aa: CASSDEGQTGYTF

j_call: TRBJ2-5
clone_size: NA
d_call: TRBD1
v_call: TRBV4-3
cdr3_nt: TGCGCCAGCAGCCGACGGACAGGGTTTATGGAGACCCAGTACTTC
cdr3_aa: CASSRRTGFMETQYF

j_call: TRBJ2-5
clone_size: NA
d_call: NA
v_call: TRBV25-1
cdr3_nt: TGTGCCAGCAGTGCCTCGAGACCGGCCCAAGAGACCCAGTACTTC
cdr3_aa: CASSASRPAQETQYF

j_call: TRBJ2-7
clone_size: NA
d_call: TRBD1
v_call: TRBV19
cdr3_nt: TGTGCCAGTAGTACAGGGGGGCAGTACTTC
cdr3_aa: CASSTGGQYF

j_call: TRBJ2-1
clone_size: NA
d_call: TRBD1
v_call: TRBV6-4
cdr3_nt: TGTGCCAGCAGTGACCTCCCCGGACAGGAAGAGATGTTCTTC
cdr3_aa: CASSDLPGQEEMFF

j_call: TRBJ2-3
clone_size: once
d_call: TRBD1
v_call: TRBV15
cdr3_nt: TGTGCCACCAGCAGACCGGGACAGGGGCGCGGAGGCACAGATACGCAGTATTTT
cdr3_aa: CATSRPGQGRGGTDTQYF

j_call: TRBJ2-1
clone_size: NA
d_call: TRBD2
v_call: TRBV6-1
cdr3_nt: TGTGCCAGCAGTGGCCGAGGGAGCGGGGCACACAATGAGCAGTTCTTC
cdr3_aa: CASSGRGSGAHNEQFF

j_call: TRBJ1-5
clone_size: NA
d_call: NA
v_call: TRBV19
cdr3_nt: TGTGCCAGTAATTCTTTTTGGTCTGGTCCCACAGGGCTTTTTCAGCCCCAGCATTTT
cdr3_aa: CASNSFWSGPTGLFQPQHF

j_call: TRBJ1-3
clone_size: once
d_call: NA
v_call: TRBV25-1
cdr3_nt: TGTGCCACCTCAGGGTTAAACTCTGGAAACACCATATATTTT
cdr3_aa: CATSGLNSGNTIYF

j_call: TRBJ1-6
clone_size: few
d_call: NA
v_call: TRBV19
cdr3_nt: TGTGCCAGTAGTATAGTGGGTCTCAAGCAAGGGAATTCACCCCTCCACTTT
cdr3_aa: CASSIVGLKQGNSPLHF

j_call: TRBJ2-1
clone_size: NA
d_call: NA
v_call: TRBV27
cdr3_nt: TGTGCCAGCAGTTTCCCCCCCACCTACAATGAGCAGTTCTTC
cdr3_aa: CASSFPPTYNEQFF

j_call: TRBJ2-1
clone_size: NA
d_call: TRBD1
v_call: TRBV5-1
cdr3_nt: TGCGCCAGCAGCCAAGACAGGGCGGATGAGCAGTTCTTC
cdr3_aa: CASSQDRADEQFF

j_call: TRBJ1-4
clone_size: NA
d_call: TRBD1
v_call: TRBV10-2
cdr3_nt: TGCGCCAGCGTACAGGGGACTAATGAAAAACTGTTTTTT
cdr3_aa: CASVQGTNEKLFF

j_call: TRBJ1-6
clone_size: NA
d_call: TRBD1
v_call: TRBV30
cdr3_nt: TGTGCCTGGCAGCCGGGACAGGGGTCTAACTCCTATAATTCACCCCTCCACTTT
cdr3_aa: CAWQPGQGSNSYNSPLHF

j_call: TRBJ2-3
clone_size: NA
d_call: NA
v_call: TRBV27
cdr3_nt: TGTGCCAGCCACAGTAGCACAGATACGCAGTATTTT
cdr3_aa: CASHSSTDTQYF

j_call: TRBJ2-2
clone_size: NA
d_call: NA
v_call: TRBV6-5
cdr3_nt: TGTGCCAGCATTACAAGGAGCGGCACCGGGGAGCTGTTTTTT
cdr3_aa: CASITRSGTGELFF

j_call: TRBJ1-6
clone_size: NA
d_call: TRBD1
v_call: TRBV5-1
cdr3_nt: TGCGCCAGCAGCTTGGATTACAGGGGGCGCGGGTCACCCCTCCACTTT
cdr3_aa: CASSLDYRGRGSPLHF

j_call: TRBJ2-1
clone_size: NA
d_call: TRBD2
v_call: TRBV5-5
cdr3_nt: TGTGCCAGCAGCCCCGTAGCGGGAGCCCCCGGGAATGAGCAGTTCTTC
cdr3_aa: CASSPVAGAPGNEQFF

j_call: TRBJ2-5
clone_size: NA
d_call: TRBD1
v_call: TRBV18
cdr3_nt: TGTGCCAGCTCACCGGCTTCCGGGACAGGGTACTTC
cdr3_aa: CASSPASGTGYF

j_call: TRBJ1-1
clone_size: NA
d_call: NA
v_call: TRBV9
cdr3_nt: TGTGCCAGCAGCCCGAGCCCCACCGGGACGGCGAACACTGAAGCTTTCTTT
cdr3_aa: CASSPSPTGTANTEAFF

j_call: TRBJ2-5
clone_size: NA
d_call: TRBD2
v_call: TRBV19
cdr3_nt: TGTGCCAGTAGTATCGGACTAGCGGGAGGGGTGGGGGAGACCCAGTACTTC
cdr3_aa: CASSIGLAGGVGETQYF

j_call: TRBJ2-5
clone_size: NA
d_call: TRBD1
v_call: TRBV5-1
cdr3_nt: TGCGCCAGCAGCCCGGACAGGTCTGGGGAGACCCAGTACTTC
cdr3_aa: CASSPDRSGETQYF

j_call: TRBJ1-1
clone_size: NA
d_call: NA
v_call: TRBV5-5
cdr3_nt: TGTGCCAGCAGCTTGACGTCAGAACTGAACACTGAAGCTTTCTTT
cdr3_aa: CASSLTSELNTEAFF